This T cell receptor beta chain was recovered during a study of blood T cell repertoires in COVID-19 (dated by TCRdb to the early 2020s). Notes on the research overall: Collaborator samples came from the United States, Italy and Spain and covered acute and convalescent phases of COVID-19. The material from the prospective study consisted of cDNA or gDNA derived from T cells, B-cell-depleted T cells, or PBMCs. Deeply sampled blood TCRbeta repertoires from subjects exposed to, actively infected with, or recovered from COVID-19 were included in the dataset. The repertoires were made available in a free public database intended to serve as a resource for research on the immune response to SARS-CoV-2. The samples were drawn from two sources: the first 160 participants of the ongoing ImmuneRACE study, and 1,000 to 1,500 subjects contributed by 6 global collaborators. Nearly every sample came with metadata listing a de-identified subject ID, COVID-19 status, age in years and sex. Where available, HLA class I and class II types were taken from metadata supplied by the sample provider and were not determined by assay-based typing.

TCRbeta CDR3 regions were amplified from genomic DNA by means of the immunoSEQ Assay, a bias-controlled multiplex PCR. From the authors' description of their analysis: Within the assay, amplification of reference gene primers was used to estimate how many nucleated cells each sample contained. To quantify the absolute abundance of each unique TCRbeta CDR3 rearrangement, sequence reads were collapsed and filtered. For each sample, productive Simpson clonality was calculated by taking the square root of Simpson's diversity index across productive rearrangements. TCRdb obtained this table from immuneACCESS and retained in-frame rearrangements with V and J assigned. These tables miss some clones; where compared with another copy, unresolved V genes account for less than half of the shortfall, and the remainder is unexplained. V and J calls plus clone size are reproduced from that table; the DNA served to infer D and trimming. The sample data list roughly 140,000 clones, and 75% to 90% of these were observed just once. Less than 4.5% of the sample is in the top ten clones.

General findings and caveats noted by the study authors: The amount of clinical and demographic metadata varied by source and participant and was provided uncurated.

From cysteine to phenylalanine, the CDR3 is 15 amino acids long. Only CDR3 DNA remains: 45 bases, in frame from the first base. Trimming at the junction amounts to 3 bases on V and 6 bases on J, and the germline ends lie 15 bases apart. As encoded in the germline V gene, CDR1 is ENHRY while CDR2 is SYGVKD. Collaborating institutions collected whole blood in K2EDTA tubes following their own protocols. For TCRbeta analysis, collaborators shipped samples in one of three forms: frozen whole blood, isolated PBMCs, or DNA extracted from either of those sample types. Of note for this clone: Its cognate antigen has yet to be identified. Per-base quality was not reported, and no clone a single base away is much larger than it.

The V gene is TRBV10-3 and the J gene is TRBJ1-5; there is no confident call for the D gene. The sequence came from a woman older than 75 with acute or convalescent COVID-19. The source material was peripheral blood. The CDR3 here reads CAISESSWAGQPQHF. The DNA sequence reads TGTGCCATCAGTGAATCGAGCTGGGCCGGTCAGCCCCAGCATTTT.